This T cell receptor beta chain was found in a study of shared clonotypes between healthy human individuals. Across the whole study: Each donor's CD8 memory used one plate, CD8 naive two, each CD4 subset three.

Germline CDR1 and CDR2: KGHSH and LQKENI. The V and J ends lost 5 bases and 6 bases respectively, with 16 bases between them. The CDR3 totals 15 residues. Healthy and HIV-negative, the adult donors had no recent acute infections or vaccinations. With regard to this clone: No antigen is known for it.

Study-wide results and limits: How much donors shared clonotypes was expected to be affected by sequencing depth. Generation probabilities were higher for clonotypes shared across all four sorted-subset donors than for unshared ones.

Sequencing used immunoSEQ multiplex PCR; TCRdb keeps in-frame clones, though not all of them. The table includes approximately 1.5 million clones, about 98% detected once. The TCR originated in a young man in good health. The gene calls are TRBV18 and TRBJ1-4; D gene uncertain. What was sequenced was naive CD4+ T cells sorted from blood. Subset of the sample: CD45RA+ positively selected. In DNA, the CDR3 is TGTGCCAGCTCATCCCAACAGAATCCGGATGAAAAACTGTTTTTT. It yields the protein CASSSQQNPDEKLFF.